A few counts support the clone carrying this T cell receptor (beta chain). This sample includes further DNA sequences coding for the same CDR3. The PCR made use of 60 Vbeta and 13 Jbeta primers. The repertoire was sequenced with immunoSEQ multiplex PCR; TCRdb's copy has only in-frame clones and lacks some. The sample includes around 190,000 clones, over 65% of them seen just once. These data are taken from a study of cytomegalovirus exposure and HLA in healthy donors. The CDR3 runs to 14 residues. The germline V gene encodes CDR1 MNHNS and CDR2 SASEGT. The V gene lost 2 bases and the J gene lost 5 bases, with 12 bases spanning the gap.

The TCR comes from a woman in her thirties in good health and CMV-seronegative. Sequenced: PBMCs. The chain is built from TRBV6-1 and TRBJ1-2, with D maybe TRBD1 (5 bases). The DNA for the CDR3 is TGTGCCAGCAGTGAATGGGGCCCAGGATATGGCTACACCTTC. Protein: CASSEWGPGYGYTF.